This T cell receptor (beta chain) was recorded in a study of blood T cell repertoires in COVID-19. In the study's own analysis: How many nucleated cells were present was estimated from reference gene primer amplification. The data were produced by immunoSEQ multiplex PCR, yet TCRdb's version contains in-frame clones alone and is incomplete. The V and J calls and the clone size are those of that table, but D and trimming were determined from the DNA. The table lists tens of thousands of clones, roughly 88% of them singletons. The clonotype originates from a woman of 80 years or more with active or convalescent COVID-19. Sequencing was carried out using peripheral blood.

CDR3 loop: CASSLTTGQPQHF. The CDR3 DNA reads as TGTGCCAGCAGTCTTACGACTGGGCAGCCCCAGCATTTT. This sequence joins TRBV5-5 and TRBJ1-5; D is uncertain. V lost 5 bases, J lost 7 bases, and 13 bases lay in between. The CDR3 is 13 residues long. CDR1 and CDR2 from the germline V gene are SGHKS and YYEKEE (reference sequence).